The rows below give T cell receptor beta chains drawn from one sample of a study of T-cell memory formation after mild COVID-19. TCRdb reanalysed the 5' RACE reads using MiXCR and keeps one entry per CDR3 protein. The sample comprises 290,000 or so distinct CDR3 sequences, roughly 21% of which are singletons, and under 25% rests with the top ten. Sequenced material: PBMCs or a T cell subset sorted from them (not recorded which). The receptors were gathered from a man between 18 and 29 years old who had mild COVID-19 (a few samples of this study predate the infection). Cell type and time point are not known. Each CDR3 is given with its conserved first and last residue. A D gene is named only where the DNA matches it firmly. Not every row has a clone size; where given, it reads once, few, many or a size class.

CDR3aa	CDR3nt	v_gene	j_gene	d_gene	abundance
CASSQVSVSGSYEQYF	TGTGCCAGCAGCCAAGTTAGCGTTTCGGGGAGCTACGAGCAGTACTTC	TRBV3-1	TRBJ2-7	NA	few
CASLHGRVREKLFF	TGTGCCAGCCTACACGGGAGGGTACGCGAAAAACTGTTTTTT	TRBV6-6	TRBJ1-4	NA	NA
CSARAGRTSFVESSYNEQFF	TGCAGTGCTAGAGCCGGCCGGACTAGCTTTGTGGAGAGCTCCTACAATGAGCAGTTCTTC	TRBV20-1	TRBJ2-1	TRBD2	NA
CASSLMGQRGNEQFF	TGTGCCAGCAGCTTAATGGGACAGAGGGGCAATGAGCAGTTCTTC	TRBV7-2	TRBJ2-1	TRBD1	few
CASSFEGGTQYF	TGTGCCAGCAGTTTCGAGGGCGGTACGCAGTATTTT	TRBV6-5	TRBJ2-3	NA	few
CSARVTGGDGELFF	TGCAGTGCTAGAGTGACAGGGGGGGACGGGGAGCTGTTTTTT	TRBV20-1	TRBJ2-2	TRBD1	few
CASSPGGQGAYEQFF	TGCGCCAGCAGCCCCGGAGGACAGGGGGCCTATGAGCAGTTCTTC	TRBV5-1	TRBJ2-1	TRBD1	many
CASSHERGAKNIQYF	TGCGCCAGCAGCCATGAGAGGGGGGCCAAAAACATTCAGTACTTC	TRBV4-3	TRBJ2-4	NA	NA
CASSYQGVGETQYF	TGTGCCAGCAGTTATCAGGGAGTAGGAGAGACCCAGTACTTC	TRBV6-6	TRBJ2-5	NA	few
CASSYSGWPREQFF	TGTGCCAGCAGTTACTCGGGCTGGCCAAGAGAGCAGTTCTTC	TRBV6-2/TRBV6-3	TRBJ2-1	NA	few
CASSRTIYNEQFF	TGTGCCAGCAGCCGGACAATCTACAATGAGCAGTTCTTC	TRBV6-5	TRBJ2-1	NA	NA
CASSEGQLSTDTQYF	TGCGCCAGCAGCGAGGGACAATTAAGCACAGATACGCAGTATTTT	TRBV5-1	TRBJ2-3	NA	many
CASSQDGANTGELFF	TGCGCCAGCAGCCAGGACGGGGCGAACACCGGGGAGCTGTTTTTT	TRBV4-3	TRBJ2-2	NA	few
CSAPSVANTEAFF	TGCAGTGCCCCCAGTGTGGCGAACACTGAAGCTTTCTTT	TRBV20-1	TRBJ1-1	NA	medium-sized
CASSPPAAYGYTF	TGTGCCAGCAGCCCCCCCGCGGCTTATGGCTACACCTTC	TRBV7-9	TRBJ1-2	NA	few
CASSLTRTSAGELFF	TGTGCCAGCAGCCTCACGCGGACTAGCGCCGGGGAGCTGTTTTTT	TRBV7-2	TRBJ2-2	TRBD2	NA
CATSPGGSFETQYF	TGTGCCACCAGCCCAGGGGGCTCATTTGAGACCCAGTACTTC	TRBV15	TRBJ2-5	TRBD1	few
CASSLGGWNSPLHF	TGCGCCAGCAGCTTGGGGGGGTGGAATTCACCCCTCCACTTT	TRBV5-1	TRBJ1-6	NA	many
CASSHLPVSNEQFF	TGTGCCAGCAGCCACCTCCCTGTGAGCAATGAGCAGTTCTTC	TRBV7-2	TRBJ2-1	NA	many
CSARDRRGRPPNTF	TGCAGTGCTAGAGATCGGAGGGGCAGGCCCCCTAACACCTTC	TRBV20-1	TRBJ1-2	NA	NA
CASSQLGGFGANVLTF	TGCGCCAGCAGCCAGTTGGGGGGCTTCGGGGCCAACGTCCTGACTTTC	TRBV4-1	TRBJ2-6	NA	NA
CASSPGGNEYNEQFF	TGTGCCAGCAGTCCCGGGGGGAACGAATACAATGAGCAGTTCTTC	TRBV7-8	TRBJ2-1	TRBD2	NA
CASSWGGGWNSPLHF	TGTGCCAGCAGTTGGGGGGGGGGATGGAATTCACCCCTCCACTTT	TRBV12-3/TRBV12-4	TRBJ1-6	NA	few